This TCR beta chain was recovered during a study of Ad26.COV2.S vaccination and SARS-CoV-2 variants. The study, taken as a whole, reports: Non-spike TCR breadth did not differ much between vaccine and placebo recipients.

Documented treatment: 19 received Ad26.COV2.S at low or high dose, single or two shots; about 5 received placebo; per-sample allocation not given. Collection of the samples took place on day 63 after the first injection of vaccine or placebo. A Boston donor was an adult aged 18-55 years. SARS-CoV-2 spike from the Wuhan strain was encoded by the vaccine, an Ad26 vector. With respect to this clone: What it binds is not known.

There are 12 residues in the CDR3. With 10 bases removed from V and 6 bases from J, the gap between germline ends came to 10 bases. Sequencing used immunoSEQ multiplex PCR; TCRdb keeps in-frame clones, though not all of them. Here the sample spans about 350,000 clones, roughly 84% being singletons. This clonotype was obtained from a person aged 18 to 65 who received the Ad26.COV2.S COVID-19 vaccine or a placebo. The sequencing here drew on peripheral blood, taken in a trial of Ad26.COV2.S vaccine versus placebo. The rearrangement links TRBV12-3 or TRBV12-4 to TRBJ1-6; possibly TRBD1 for D (5 bases). The CDR3 region has the DNA TGTGCCACCACTGGGGCTAATTCACCCCTCCACTTT. This encodes CATTGANSPLHF.